This is a list of T cell receptor beta chains from one sample in a study of response to subunit inactivated influenza vaccine. TCRdb reprocessed the RT-PCR reads via MiXCR and lists one record per CDR3 protein. The top ten clones hold 7.5% to 9% of a sample with roughly 710,000 distinct CDR3 sequences, around 15% of them seen once. The material was PBMCs from blood, obtained around two weeks before vaccination. The receptors were gathered from a man in his forties or fifties who received an inactivated influenza vaccine. Both conserved end residues are part of each CDR3. A D gene is named only where the DNA matches it firmly. A clone size is listed for some rows: how often the clone was seen (once, few, many), or a class if it is expanded.

V,D,size,J,CDR3,DNA
TRBV7-8,.,.,TRBJ2-3,CASSSFFYTDTQYF,TGTGCCAGCAGCTCCTTCTTCTACACAGATACGCAGTATTTT
TRBV5-1,.,many,TRBJ2-4,CASSPATTQKNIQYF,TGCGCCAGCAGCCCTGCCACGACACAGAAAAACATTCAGTACTTC
TRBV3-1,TRBD1,many,TRBJ2-7,CASSRGQNYEQYF,TGTGCCAGCAGCAGGGGACAGAACTACGAGCAGTACTTC
TRBV7-8,.,.,TRBJ1-6,CASSLRNRGSSYNSPLHF,TGTGCCAGCAGCTTGCGAAACCGGGGGAGCTCCTATAATTCTCCCCTCCACTTT
TRBV12-3/TRBV12-4,.,few,TRBJ2-6,CASSAASGANVLTF,TGTGCCAGCAGCGCAGCCTCTGGGGCCAACGTCCTGACTTTC
TRBV27,TRBD1,few,TRBJ1-5,CASGRTGGNQPQHF,TGTGCCAGCGGGAGGACAGGAGGCAATCAGCCCCAGCATTTT
TRBV5-6,TRBD1,.,TRBJ2-7,CASSAGTGLAYEQYF,TGTGCCAGCAGCGCCGGGACAGGGTTAGCCTACGAGCAGTACTTC
TRBV27,TRBD1,.,TRBJ2-7,CASKPTGSYEQYF,TGTGCCAGCAAGCCGACAGGGAGCTACGAGCAGTACTTC
TRBV2,.,few,TRBJ2-7,CASKRSSYEQYF,TGTGCCAGCAAGAGAAGCTCCTACGAGCAGTACTTC
TRBV7-6,TRBD2,few,TRBJ2-2,CAINRVAGTNTGELFF,TGTGCCATCAACCGCGTAGCGGGGACGAACACCGGGGAGCTGTTTTTT
TRBV6-2/TRBV6-3,.,.,TRBJ2-7,CASSYPSYEQYF,TGTGCCAGCAGTTACCCTTCCTACGAGCAGTACTTC
TRBV5-1,.,few,TRBJ1-4,CASSLEVSGREKLFF,TGCGCCAGCAGCTTGGAGGTTTCGGGGCGGGAAAAACTGTTTTTT
TRBV27,TRBD1,.,TRBJ1-6,CASSPRQGAYSPLHF,TGTGCCAGCAGTCCAAGACAGGGGGCTTATTCACCCCTCCACTTT
TRBV5-1,.,.,TRBJ2-3,CASSSYPRADTQYF,TGCGCCAGCAGCTCTTATCCGAGGGCAGATACGCAGTATTTT
TRBV10-3,TRBD2,.,TRBJ2-1,CAISDTSGVNYNEQFF,TGTGCCATCAGTGACACTAGCGGGGTCAACTACAATGAGCAGTTCTTC
TRBV10-3,TRBD2,.,TRBJ2-1,CAISDQAGVSSNEQFF,TGTGCCATCAGTGACCAAGCGGGAGTGTCTTCCAATGAGCAGTTCTTC
TRBV12-3/TRBV12-4,.,many,TRBJ2-7,CASSPRGWEQYF,TGTGCCAGCAGCCCTAGGGGATGGGAGCAGTACTTC
TRBV28,.,many,TRBJ1-1,CASSPPVNTEAFF,TGTGCCAGCAGTCCTCCAGTTAACACTGAAGCTTTCTTT
TRBV6-2/TRBV6-3,TRBD1,.,TRBJ2-7,CASSEGQANSYEQYF,TGTGCCAGCAGTGAGGGACAGGCTAACTCCTACGAGCAGTACTTC
TRBV28,.,.,TRBJ2-1,CASSPVVGGNEQFF,TGTGCCAGCAGCCCAGTGGTAGGGGGCAATGAGCAGTTCTTC
TRBV7-6,.,.,TRBJ1-4,CASTFGGAGEKLFF,TGTGCCAGCACCTTCGGGGGGGCCGGGGAAAAACTGTTTTTT
TRBV29-1,TRBD1,few,TRBJ2-5,CSVAGTGGETQYF,TGCAGCGTCGCAGGGACAGGGGGGGAGACCCAGTACTTC
TRBV7-7,TRBD2,.,TRBJ2-2,CASSLAISGRAGTGELFF,TGTGCCAGCAGCTTAGCGATTAGCGGGAGGGCTGGCACCGGGGAGCTGTTTTTT
TRBV7-2,TRBD2,.,TRBJ2-2,CASGTSGGVNTGELFF,TGTGCCAGCGGGACTAGCGGGGGCGTGAACACCGGGGAGCTGTTTTTT
TRBV5-1,.,.,TRBJ1-3,CASRQDPDSGNTIYF,TGCGCCAGCAGGCAAGACCCTGACTCTGGAAACACCATATATTTT
TRBV11-3,.,few,TRBJ2-1,CASSLERAAYNEQFF,TGTGCCAGCAGCTTAGAAAGGGCCGCCTACAATGAGCAGTTCTTC
TRBV5-1,.,few,TRBJ2-3,CASSLDGYSTDTQYF,TGCGCCAGCAGCTTGGACGGATATAGCACAGATACGCAGTATTTT
TRBV9,.,.,TRBJ1-6,CASSVTGGNSPLHF,TGTGCCAGCAGCGTAACCGGGGGCAATTCACCCCTCCACTTT
TRBV29-1,TRBD1,many,TRBJ1-1,CSVAGGSEAFF,TGCAGCGTCGCAGGGGGCTCTGAAGCTTTCTTT
TRBV18,.,.,TRBJ2-7,CASSPSARVYEQYF,TGTGCCAGCTCACCATCCGCCAGGGTCTACGAGCAGTACTTC
TRBV12-3/TRBV12-4,.,few,TRBJ2-5,CASSADGSWGETQYF,TGTGCCAGCAGCGCGGATGGGTCCTGGGGAGAGACCCAGTACTTC
TRBV20-1,TRBD2,.,TRBJ2-1,CSAGRLAGMSYNEQFF,TGCAGTGCTGGCCGACTAGCGGGAATGAGCTACAATGAGCAGTTCTTC
TRBV4-3,.,.,TRBJ1-1,CASSQDAGDTEAFF,TGCGCCAGCAGCCAAGACGCGGGGGACACTGAAGCTTTCTTT
TRBV6-1,TRBD1,few,TRBJ2-7,CASEDRGRTYEQYF,TGTGCCAGCGAAGACAGGGGGCGAACCTACGAGCAGTACTTC
TRBV6-1,.,few,TRBJ2-7,CASSVMGEPYF,TGTGCCAGCAGTGTAATGGGAGAGCCTTATTTC
TRBV28,.,few,TRBJ2-5,CASSPYDNLKETQYF,TGTGCCAGCAGTCCCTACGACAATCTCAAAGAGACCCAGTACTTC
TRBV6-1,.,.,TRBJ1-6,CASSDLENSPLHF,TGTGCCAGCAGTGACCTAGAAAATTCACCCCTCCACTTT
TRBV5-1,TRBD1,few,TRBJ1-4,CASTRSGTANEKLFF,TGCGCCAGCACGCGATCCGGGACAGCGAATGAAAAACTGTTTTTT
TRBV12-3/TRBV12-4,TRBD1,.,TRBJ1-1,CASTRTGYGTEAFF,TGTGCCAGCACTCGGACAGGGTATGGGACTGAAGCTTTCTTT
TRBV10-2,.,few,TRBJ1-6,CASSESPGSPLHF,TGCGCCAGCAGTGAGTCACCGGGATCACCCCTCCACTTT
TRBV4-2,.,few,TRBJ1-2,CASSQGAGSYHGYTF,TGTGCCAGCAGCCAAGGTGCAGGATCGTACCATGGCTACACCTTC
TRBV3-1,TRBD2,few,TRBJ2-7,CASSQMGLADYSYEQYF,TGTGCCAGCAGCCAGATGGGACTAGCGGACTACTCCTACGAGCAGTACTTC
TRBV20-1,TRBD1,.,TRBJ1-1,CSARDGTGRMNTEAFF,TGCAGTGCTAGAGACGGGACAGGACGGATGAACACTGAAGCTTTCTTT
TRBV7-8,TRBD2,.,TRBJ2-7,CASSLELAASYEQYF,TGTGCCAGCAGCTTAGAACTAGCGGCCTCCTACGAGCAGTACTTC
TRBV5-1,.,.,TRBJ2-2,CASSLPPPNTGELFF,TGCGCCAGCAGCTTGCCGCCTCCGAACACCGGGGAGCTGTTTTTT
TRBV10-3,.,.,TRBJ2-7,CAISISEQYF,TGTGCCATCAGTATTTCCGAGCAGTACTTC
TRBV18,TRBD1,.,TRBJ2-1,CASSPPRGQGNNEQFF,TGTGCCAGCTCACCACCGAGGGGACAGGGGAACAATGAGCAGTTCTTC
TRBV6-2/TRBV6-3,TRBD1,.,TRBJ1-2,CASRRQGINYGYTF,TGTGCCAGCAGGCGACAGGGGATCAACTATGGCTACACCTTC
TRBV3-1,TRBD2,few,TRBJ2-1,CASSQVLRGGPYNEQFF,TGTGCCAGCAGCCAAGTGCTGAGGGGAGGGCCCTACAATGAGCAGTTCTTC
TRBV19,TRBD2,few,TRBJ2-1,CASSVTSGRVSYNEQFF,TGTGCCAGTAGTGTTACTAGCGGGCGGGTAAGCTACAATGAGCAGTTCTTC
TRBV10-3,TRBD1,.,TRBJ2-7,CAISGGQDYEQYF,TGTGCCATCAGTGGGGGACAGGACTACGAGCAGTACTTC
TRBV4-1,TRBD2,.,TRBJ2-2,CASSLFPSGLNTGELFF,TGCGCCAGCAGCCTGTTCCCTAGCGGTCTGAACACCGGGGAGCTGTTTTTT
TRBV28,.,few,TRBJ1-6,CASTSVYNSPLHF,TGTGCCAGCACATCAGTCTATAATTCACCCCTCCACTTT
TRBV20-1,.,many,TRBJ1-2,CSARDDKTYTF,TGCAGTGCTAGAGATGACAAAACCTACACCTTC
TRBV7-6,TRBD1,few,TRBJ2-2,CASSSAAPGQGIPGELFF,TGTGCCAGCAGCTCTGCCGCACCGGGACAGGGGATACCCGGGGAGCTGTTTTTT
TRBV27,TRBD2,.,TRBJ2-5,CATGGIGETQYF,TGTGCCACGGGGGGGATCGGAGAGACCCAGTACTTC
TRBV10-3,TRBD1,.,TRBJ1-1,CAISKTGDTEAFF,TGTGCCATCAGTAAAACAGGGGACACTGAAGCTTTCTTT
TRBV14,TRBD2,.,TRBJ2-2,CASSQDASGTTYTGELFF,TGTGCCAGCAGCCAAGATGCTAGCGGGACTACTTACACCGGGGAGCTGTTTTTT
TRBV6-1,.,few,TRBJ1-2,CASSGHRDSSYGYTF,TGTGCCAGCAGTGGTCACAGGGATTCGAGCTATGGCTACACCTTC
TRBV27,TRBD1,many,TRBJ2-5,CASSFRQGARGDRTQYF,TGTGCCAGCAGTTTCCGACAGGGCGCGAGGGGTGACAGGACCCAGTACTTC